Detailed here is one T cell receptor (beta chain). The antigen remains undetermined. This entry belongs to a study of beta chain features in type 1 diabetes. Notes on the study in general: A greater similarity of naive, central memory and Treg TCRB repertoires was seen among patients than among healthy donors.

The CDR3 totals 13 residues. Trimming took 2 bases from V and 2 from J, leaving 7 bases between them. CDR1 and CDR2 (germline): SQVTM, ANQGSEA. What was sequenced were expressed TCRB transcripts, since all of the isolated RNA had been reverse transcribed. The table came from immunoSEQ multiplex PCR; TCRdb's copy has only in-frame clones and leaves some out. Of about 930,000 clones in the sample, about 17% are singletons; the top ten hold 0.023%. This chain joins TRBV29-1 and TRBJ2-1, with D perhaps matching TRBD2 (5 bases). The sequenced sample consisted of naive CD4+ T cells from blood. The TCR originated in a woman between 18 and 30 years old in good health. CDR3 loop: CSVESGTYNEQFF. The DNA for the CDR3 is TGCAGCGTTGAAAGCGGTACCTACAATGAGCAGTTCTTC.